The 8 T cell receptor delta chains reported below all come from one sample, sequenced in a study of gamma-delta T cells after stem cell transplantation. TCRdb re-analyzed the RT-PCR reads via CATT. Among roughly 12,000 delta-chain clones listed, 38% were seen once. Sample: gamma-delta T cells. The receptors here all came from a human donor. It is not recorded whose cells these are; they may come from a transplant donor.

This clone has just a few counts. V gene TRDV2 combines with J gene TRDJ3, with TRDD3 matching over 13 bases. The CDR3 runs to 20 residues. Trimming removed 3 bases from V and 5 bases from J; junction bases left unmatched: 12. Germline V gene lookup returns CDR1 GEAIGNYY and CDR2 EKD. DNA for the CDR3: TGTGCCTGTGACCCGGTGGATACTGGGGGATACGGGCGGGACACCCGACAGATGTTTTTC. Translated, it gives CACDPVDTGGYGRDTRQMFF.

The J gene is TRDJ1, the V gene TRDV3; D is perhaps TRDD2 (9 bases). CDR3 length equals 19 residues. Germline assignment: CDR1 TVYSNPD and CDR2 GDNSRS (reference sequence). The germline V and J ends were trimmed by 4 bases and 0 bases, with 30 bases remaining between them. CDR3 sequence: CASRPSYVLGASYTDKLIF. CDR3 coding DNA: TGTGCCTCTCGGCCTTCCTACGTACTGGGGGCCTCGTACACCGATAAACTCATCTTT.

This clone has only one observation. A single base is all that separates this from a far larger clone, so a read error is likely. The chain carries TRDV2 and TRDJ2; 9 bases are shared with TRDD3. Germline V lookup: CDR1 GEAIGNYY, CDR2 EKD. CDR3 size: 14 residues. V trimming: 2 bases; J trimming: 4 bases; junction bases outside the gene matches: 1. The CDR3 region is CACDILGETAQLFF. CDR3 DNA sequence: TGTGCCTGTGACATACTGGGGGAGACAGCACAACTCTTCTTT.

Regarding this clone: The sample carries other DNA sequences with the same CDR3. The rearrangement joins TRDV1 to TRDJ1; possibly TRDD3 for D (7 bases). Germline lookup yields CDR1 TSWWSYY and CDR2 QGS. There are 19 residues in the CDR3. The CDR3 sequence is CALTGSSSLLGGYTDKLIF. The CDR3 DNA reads TGTGCCCTTACGGGGTCTTCCTCTCTCCTGGGGGGTTACACCGATAAACTCATCTTT.

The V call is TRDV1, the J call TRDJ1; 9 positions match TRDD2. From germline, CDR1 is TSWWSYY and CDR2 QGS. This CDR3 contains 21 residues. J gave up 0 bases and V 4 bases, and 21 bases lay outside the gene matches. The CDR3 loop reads CALGAPTFLRVTGPHTDKLIF. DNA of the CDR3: TGTGCTCTTGGGGCCCCAACCTTCCTACGTGTTACTGGGCCACACACCGATAAACTCATCTTT.

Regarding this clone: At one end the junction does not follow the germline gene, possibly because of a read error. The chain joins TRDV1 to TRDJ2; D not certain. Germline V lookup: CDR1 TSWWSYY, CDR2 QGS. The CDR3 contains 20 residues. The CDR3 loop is CALGELRSDLLWSIFAHLFF. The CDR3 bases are TGTGCTCTTGGGGAACTACGTTCTGACCTGCTGTGGTCTATTTTCGCACACCTCTTCTTT.

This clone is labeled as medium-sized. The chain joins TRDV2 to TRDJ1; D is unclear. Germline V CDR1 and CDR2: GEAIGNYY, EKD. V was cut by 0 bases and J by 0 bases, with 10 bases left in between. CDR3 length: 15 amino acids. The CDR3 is CACDTKKTYTDKLIF. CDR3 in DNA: TGTGCCTGTGACACCAAGAAAACATACACCGATAAACTCATCTTT.

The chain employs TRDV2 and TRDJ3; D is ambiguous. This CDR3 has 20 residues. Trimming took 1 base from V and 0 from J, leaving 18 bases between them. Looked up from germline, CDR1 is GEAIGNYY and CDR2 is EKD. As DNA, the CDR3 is TGTGCCTGTGACACGAGGAATCGTATCGGTCGCTCCTGGGACACCCGACAGATGTTTTTC. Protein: CACDTRNRIGRSWDTRQMFF.